This entry concerns a single TCR beta chain. The antigen is undetermined. The entry originates in a study of T cell responses to AZD1222 COVID-19 vaccine. CDR1 and CDR2 from the germline V gene are SGHTA and FQGTGA. The CDR3 contains 22 residues. Trimming cost V 2 bases and J 6 bases, with 34 bases left between them. Second-dose intervals near 4 or 12 weeks were combined. Study-wide results and caveats: Sampling captured repertoires only after the peak T cell response. The reported proportion of spike-specific TCRs targeting unmutated variant regions was nearly half. The sample set comprised mostly white British donors with more females, and clonal diversity was possibly underestimated.

Assay used: immunoSEQ multiplex PCR; TCRdb lists only in-frame clones, some missing. The table has around 140,000 clones, around 90% seen once; the top ten hold around 1.5%. This chain joins TRBV7-3 and TRBJ2-2; a possible D gene is TRBD2 (7 bases). The sequences come from peripheral blood, collected 28 days after the second AZD1222 dose. The TCR originated in an adult who received the AZD1222 COVID-19 vaccine. The CDR3 nucleotides read TGTGCCAGCAGCTTAGGGTTTTCCCCTTTTTGGGGGCGGGAGAGAGGGTCCGGGGAGCTGTTTTTT. As protein: CASSLGFSPFWGRERGSGELFF.